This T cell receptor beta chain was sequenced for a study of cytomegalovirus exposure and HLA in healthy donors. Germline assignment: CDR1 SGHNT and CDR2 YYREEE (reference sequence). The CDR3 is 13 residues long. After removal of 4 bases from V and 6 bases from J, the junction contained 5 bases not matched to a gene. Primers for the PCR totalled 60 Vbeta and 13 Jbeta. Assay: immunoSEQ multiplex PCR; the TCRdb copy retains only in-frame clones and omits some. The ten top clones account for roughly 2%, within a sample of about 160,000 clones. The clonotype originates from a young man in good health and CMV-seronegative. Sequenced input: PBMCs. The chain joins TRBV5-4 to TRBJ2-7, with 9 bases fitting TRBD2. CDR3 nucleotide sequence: TGTGCCAGCAGCATCGGGACTAGCCCCGAGCAGTACTTC. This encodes CASSIGTSPEQYF.